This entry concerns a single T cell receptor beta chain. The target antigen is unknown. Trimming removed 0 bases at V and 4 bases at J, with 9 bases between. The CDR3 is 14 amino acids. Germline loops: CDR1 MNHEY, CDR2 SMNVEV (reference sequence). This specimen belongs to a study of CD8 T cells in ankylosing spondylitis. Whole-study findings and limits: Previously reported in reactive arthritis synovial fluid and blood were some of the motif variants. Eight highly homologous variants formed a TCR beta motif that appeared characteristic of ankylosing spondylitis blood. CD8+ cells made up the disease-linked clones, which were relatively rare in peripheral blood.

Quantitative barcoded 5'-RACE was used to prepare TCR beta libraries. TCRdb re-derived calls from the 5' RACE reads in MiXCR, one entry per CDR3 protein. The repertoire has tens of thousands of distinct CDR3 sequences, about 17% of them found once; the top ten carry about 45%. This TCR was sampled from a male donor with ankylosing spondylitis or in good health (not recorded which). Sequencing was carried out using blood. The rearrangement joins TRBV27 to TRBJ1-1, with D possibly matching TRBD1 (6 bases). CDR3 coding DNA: TGTGCCAGCAGTTTATCCGCAGGGGTCACTGAAGCTTTCTTT. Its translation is CASSLSAGVTEAFF.